This T cell receptor beta chain came from a study of shared clonotypes between healthy human individuals. Overall study results and limits: The genetic and exposure-history diversity represented was limited by few donors.

A remark on this clone: The antigen is unknown.

Profiled with immunoSEQ multiplex PCR; TCRdb holds only in-frame clones, not every one. The sample has roughly 1,000,000 clones; 75% to 85% are singletons. From germline, CDR1 is SGHAT and CDR2 FQNNGV. This CDR3 contains 14 residues. With 5 bases removed from V and 4 bases from J, the gap between germline ends came to 9 bases. The TCR was taken from a man younger than 35 in good health. Some clones in this sample may be carry-over from other donors' samples. Source material: memory CD4+ T cells from PBMCs. Subset defined: CD45RA-negative fraction. The chain uses TRBV11-2 and TRBJ2-6; D not resolved. The CDR3 DNA reads TGTGCCAGCAGCGCGGTGACCGGGGCCAACGTCCTGACTTTC. Residues: CASSAVTGANVLTF.